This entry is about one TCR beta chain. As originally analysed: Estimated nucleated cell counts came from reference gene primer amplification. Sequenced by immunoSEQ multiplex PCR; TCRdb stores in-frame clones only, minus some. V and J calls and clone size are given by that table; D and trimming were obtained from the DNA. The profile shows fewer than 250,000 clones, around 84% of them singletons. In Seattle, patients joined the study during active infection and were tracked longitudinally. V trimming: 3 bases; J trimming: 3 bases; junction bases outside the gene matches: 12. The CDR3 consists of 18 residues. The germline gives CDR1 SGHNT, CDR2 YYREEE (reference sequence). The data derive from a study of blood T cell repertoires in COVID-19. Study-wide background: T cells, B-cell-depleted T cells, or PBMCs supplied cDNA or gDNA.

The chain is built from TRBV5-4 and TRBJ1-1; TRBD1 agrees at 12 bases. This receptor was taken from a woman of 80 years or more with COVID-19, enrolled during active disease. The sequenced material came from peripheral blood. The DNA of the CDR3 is TGTGCCAGCAGCTCCGGGACAGGGGGCTTTAGGGTAGACACTGAAGCTTTCTTT. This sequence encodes CASSSGTGGFRVDTEAFF. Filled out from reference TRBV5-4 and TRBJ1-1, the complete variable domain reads ETGVTQSPTHLIKTRGQQVTLRCSSQSGHNTVSWYQQALGQGPQFIFQYYREEENGRGNFPPRFSGLQFPNYSSELNVNALELDDSALYLCASSSGTGGFRVDTEAFFGQGTRLTVV.